These 9 T cell receptor beta chains were sequenced from one sample in a study of blood T cells in healthy people across ages. Then a second PCR, running about 7 to 11 cycles, was carried out with a sample-barcoded 5' primer and a J-beta primer mix. TCRdb analysed the 5' RACE reads with MiXCR anew, one entry per CDR3 protein. The profile shows approximately 690,000 distinct CDR3 sequences, roughly 53% of them singletons. Sequenced input: blood. These receptors came from a man between 60 and 75 years old in good health.

The chain has TRBV6-6 and TRBJ1-2, with a weak D call TRBD1 (6 bases). Germline V gene data show CDR1 as MNHNY and CDR2 as SVGAGI (reference sequence). This CDR3 has 14 amino acids. The V gene lost 4 bases and the J gene lost 4 bases, with 13 bases spanning the gap. CDR3 protein: CASSLRQDPYGYTF. DNA for the CDR3: TGTGCCAGCAGTTTGAGACAGGACCCCTATGGCTACACCTTC.

In this sample, this clonotype turned up once. J is TRBJ2-4 and V is TRBV20-1; TRBD2 matches 11 bases. The J call could be wrong; TRBJ2-5 is a better fit for the DNA end. The CDR3 sequence is 19 residues long. The V gene's germline CDR1 is DFQATT and CDR2 SNEGSKA (reference sequence). Here the CDR3 reads CSATGTLGSGGASAETQYF. CDR3 bases: TGCAGTGCAACCGGGACACTTGGTAGCGGGGGGGCCTCCGCCGAGACCCAGTACTTC.

The J gene is TRBJ1-5, the V gene TRBV2; D might be TRBD1 (5 bases). Looked up from germline, CDR1 is SNHLY and CDR2 is FYNNEI. V gave up 3 bases and J gave up 5 bases, with 8 bases separating them. The CDR3 loop spans 13 amino acids. The CDR3 nucleotides are TGTGCCAGCAGTGACGACAGTCATCAGCCCCAGCATTTT. It yields the protein CASSDDSHQPQHF.

This clonotype was seen only a few times. The chain employs TRBV2 and TRBJ1-1; D might be TRBD1 (5 bases). Germline V gene data show CDR1 as SNHLY and CDR2 as FYNNEI. This CDR3 spans 12 amino acids. The V gene lost 5 bases and the J gene lost 9 bases, with 13 bases spanning the gap. CDR3 coding DNA: TGTGCCAGCAGTCCAAGGGGAAAGAAAGCTTTCTTT. It is translated as CASSPRGKKAFF. Using reference TRBV2 and TRBJ1-1 for the parts outside the CDR3, the full variable domain is EPEVTQTPSHQVTQMGQEVILRCVPISNHLYFYWYRQILGQKVEFLVSFYNNEISEKSEIFDDQFSVERPDGSNFTLKIRSTKLEDSAMYFCASSPRGKKAFFGQGTRLTVV.

As concerns this clonotype: One end of the junction fails to match germline, which may point to a read error. The V gene is TRBV5-1, the J gene TRBJ2-3; D tentatively fits TRBD1 or TRBD2 (5 bases each). CDR1 and CDR2 (germline): SGHRS, YFSETQ. The CDR3 runs to 14 residues. The CDR3 sequence: CASFRSSETDTKYF. The CDR3 bases are TGCGCCAGCTTTAGGAGTAGCGAGACAGATACGAAGTATTTT.

This chain links TRBV20-1 with TRBJ2-3, with 9 bases matching TRBD2. The CDR3 consists of 16 residues. Trimming took 3 bases from V and 4 from J; bases not matched to a gene: 11. Germline assignment: CDR1 DFQATT and CDR2 SNEGSKA (reference sequence). The CDR3 here is CSASDPGLAYADTQYF. The CDR3 nucleotides read TGCAGTGCTAGCGACCCCGGACTAGCGTACGCAGATACGCAGTATTTT.

V gene TRBV6-5 combines with J gene TRBJ1-1; 9 nucleotides line up with TRBD1. The CDR3 runs 16 residues. V shed 4 bases and J 4 bases; nucleotides not matched to a gene: 10. The germline gives CDR1 MNHEY, CDR2 SVGAGI. The chain's CDR3 is CASSSPPGQGPTEAFF. DNA for the CDR3: TGTGCCAGCAGTTCACCGCCGGGACAGGGACCCACTGAAGCTTTCTTT.

This chain uses TRBV5-1 with TRBJ2-1, with 15 bases identical to TRBD2. The CDR3 covers 17 residues. CDR1 and CDR2 from the germline V gene are SGHRS and YFSETQ. V was clipped by 0 bases and J by 8 bases; unmatched bases: 6. CDR3 sequence (DNA): TGCGCCAGCAGCTTGGAGGGACTAGCGGGGGGCATCGATGAGCAGTTCTTC. This gives the protein CASSLEGLAGGIDEQFF.

The rearrangement joins TRBV20-1 to TRBJ2-7; possibly TRBD1 for D (6 bases). Trimming left V 8 bases short and J 7 bases short, with 15 bases between. CDR1 and CDR2 from the germline V gene are DFQATT and SNEGSKA (reference sequence). This CDR3 has 11 residues. The CDR3: CSPKQGSEQYF. The CDR3 DNA follows: TGCAGTCCTAAACAGGGTTCGGAGCAGTACTTC.